This is a list of T cell receptor beta chains from one sample in a study of blood T cell repertoires in COVID-19. Some clones are missing from TCRdb's copy, which holds only in-frame ones; the method was immunoSEQ multiplex PCR. The sample includes approximately 99,000 clones, 88% seen only once; the top ten take 2.4%. Source material: peripheral blood. All receptors derive from a human donor in a cohort sampled during active COVID-19. CDR3s include the opening cysteine and the closing phenylalanine or tryptophan. The order of the fields is J gene, V gene, clone size, D gene, CDR3 protein, CDR3 DNA. The D gene is left open where the match is weak. Only part of the rows carry a size: once, few, many, or a class if the clone is expanded.

TRBJ2-7 TRBV7-2 . TRBD2 CASSLDRGVYEQYF TGTGCCAGCAGCCTCGATCGGGGGGTCTACGAGCAGTACTTC
TRBJ2-1 TRBV24-1 . TRBD1 CATGDRAYNEQFF TGTGCCACCGGGGACAGGGCCTACAATGAGCAGTTCTTC
TRBJ2-1 TRBV28 . . CASRPRGRASYNEQFF TGTGCCAGCAGGCCAAGGGGCAGGGCTTCCTACAATGAGCAGTTCTTC
TRBJ1-2 TRBV28 . TRBD1 CASSLQPRGEGYTF TGTGCCAGCAGTTTGCAGCCCAGGGGGGAAGGCTACACCTTC
TRBJ1-2 TRBV6-5 . . CASLDTLLGGYTF TGTGCCAGCTTGGACACCCTGCTGGGAGGCTACACCTTC
TRBJ2-1 TRBV7-8 . . CASSPRPGPSRGNNEQFF TGTGCCAGCAGCCCACGCCCGGGACCGAGTCGGGGGAACAATGAGCAGTTCTTC
TRBJ2-1 TRBV19 . . CASRAADSYNEQFF TGTGCCAGTAGGGCAGCGGACTCCTACAATGAGCAGTTCTTC
TRBJ2-2 TRBV18 once TRBD2 CASSGGLAGMTGELFF TGTGCCAGCTCTGGAGGACTAGCGGGAATGACCGGGGAGCTGTTTTTT
TRBJ2-1 TRBV19 . . CASSILARNEQFF TGTGCCAGTAGTATACTAGCCAGGAATGAGCAGTTCTTC
TRBJ1-1 TRBV27 . . CASSLESGGGGTEAFF TGTGCCAGCAGTTTAGAGTCGGGTGGGGGGGGGACTGAAGCTTTCTTT
TRBJ2-7 TRBV7-9 . . CASSYREFDHEQYF TGTGCCAGCAGCTACAGGGAGTTCGACCACGAGCAGTACTTC
TRBJ1-2 TRBV7-2 . TRBD1 CASSSFGTAIYGYTF TGTGCCAGCAGTTCTTTCGGGACAGCGATCTATGGCTACACCTTC
TRBJ2-7 TRBV2 . TRBD2 CASSVEQRGSYEQYF TGTGCCAGCAGTGTAGAACAGCGGGGCTCCTACGAGCAGTACTTC
TRBJ2-1 TRBV10-2 . TRBD2 CASSNTLHYSGGAYNEQFF TGCGCCAGCAGTAACACCCTTCACTATAGCGGGGGGGCCTACAATGAGCAGTTCTTC
TRBJ1-2 TRBV7-2 . . CASSSSGYTNYGYTF TGTGCCAGCAGCTCCTCAGGGTATACTAACTATGGCTACACCTTC
TRBJ1-2 TRBV6-6 . TRBD1 CASSSQGSHGYTF TGTGCCAGCAGTTCACAGGGGTCTCATGGCTACACCTTC
TRBJ1-1 TRBV19 . . CASSTPGDRVTEAFF TGTGCCAGTAGTACTCCAGGGGATCGGGTCACTGAAGCTTTCTTT
TRBJ2-3 TRBV7-8 . . CASSSRGNTQYF TGTGCCAGCAGCTCGAGAGGGAATACGCAGTATTTT
TRBJ1-2 TRBV3-1/TRBV3-2 . . CASSQDQGRWDYGYTF TGTGCCAGCAGCCAAGATCAGGGGCGGTGGGACTATGGCTACACCTTC
TRBJ1-1 TRBV7-3 . TRBD1 CASSMTGGQGTEAFF TGTGCCAGCAGCATGACAGGGGGGCAAGGCACTGAAGCTTTCTTT
TRBJ1-2 TRBV9 once . CASSVGSDRLYGYTF TGTGCCAGCAGCGTAGGATCAGACAGACTCTATGGCTACACCTTC
TRBJ1-6 TRBV6-5 . . CASSFQGISYNSPLHF TGTGCCAGCAGTTTTCAGGGTATCTCCTATAATTCACCCCTCCACTTT
TRBJ1-2 TRBV6-5 . . CASTDQGAGNYGYTF TGTGCCAGCACAGATCAGGGCGCGGGAAACTATGGCTACACCTTC
TRBJ2-2 TRBV19 . . CASSRGTGGTGELFF TGTGCCAGTAGTAGAGGGACTGGGGGGACCGGGGAGCTGTTTTTT
TRBJ2-1 TRBV2 . TRBD1 CASSGQGAAEQFF TGTGCCAGCAGTGGGCAGGGGGCGGCTGAGCAGTTCTTC
TRBJ2-7 TRBV4-1 . . CASSQGGPWTESYEQYF TGCGCCAGCAGCCAAGGAGGGCCCTGGACAGAGTCCTACGAGCAGTACTTC
TRBJ2-5 TRBV19 once . CASSIGRSYQETQYF TGTGCCAGTAGTATAGGGCGGTCGTACCAAGAGACCCAGTACTTC
TRBJ1-5 TRBV27 . . CASSLGLPLHQPQHF TGTGCCAGCAGTTTAGGGCTCCCGCTCCATCAGCCCCAGCATTTT
TRBJ1-1 TRBV4-2 . TRBD1 CASSQVGQGNTEAFF TGTGCCAGCAGCCAAGTGGGACAGGGGAACACTGAAGCTTTCTTT
TRBJ1-1 TRBV7-9 . . CASSLGSGTTLNTEAFF TGTGCCAGCAGCTTAGGATCCGGGACAACACTGAACACTGAAGCTTTCTTT
TRBJ1-2 TRBV7-9 . TRBD1 CASSPPGQGHYGYTF TGTGCCAGCAGCCCTCCGGGACAGGGGCACTATGGCTACACCTTC
TRBJ1-1 TRBV12-3/TRBV12-4 . . CASSLRGNTEAFF TGTGCCAGCAGTTTAAGGGGGAACACTGAAGCTTTCTTT
TRBJ1-2 TRBV25-1 . . CASSEGYGGVGYTF TGTGCCAGCAGTGAAGGGTACGGGGGGGTCGGCTACACCTTC
TRBJ2-7 TRBV5-5 . TRBD1 CASSSPRTGRSYEQYF TGTGCCAGCAGCTCACCCCGGACAGGGCGTTCCTACGAGCAGTACTTC
TRBJ2-7 TRBV10-1 . TRBD1 CASSESGTGSYEQYF TGCGCCAGCAGTGAGTCCGGGACAGGCTCCTACGAGCAGTACTTC
TRBJ2-7 TRBV7-8 . TRBD1 CASSLKTGSYEQYF TGTGCCAGCAGCTTAAAGACAGGGAGCTACGAGCAGTACTTC
TRBJ2-1 TRBV5-4 . TRBD2 CASSSPGLAGVGEQFF TGTGCCAGCAGCTCGCCCGGACTAGCGGGAGTCGGTGAGCAGTTCTTC
TRBJ2-3 TRBV6-6 . TRBD2 CASNSAGEGTDTQYF TGTGCCAGCAACTCAGCGGGAGAAGGCACAGATACGCAGTATTTT
TRBJ1-1 TRBV7-3 . . CASSPQGMGTEAFF TGTGCCAGCAGCCCACAGGGAATGGGAACTGAAGCTTTCTTT
TRBJ1-1 TRBV9 . TRBD1 CASSVGDSANTEAFF TGTGCCAGCAGCGTAGGGGACAGCGCGAACACTGAAGCTTTCTTT
TRBJ2-4 TRBV15 . TRBD2 CATSSPGGSQNIQYF TGTGCCACCAGCAGCCCCGGGGGGTCCCAAAACATTCAGTACTTC
TRBJ2-7 TRBV10-2 . . CASSETAISYEQYF TGCGCCAGCAGTGAGACAGCTATTTCCTACGAGCAGTACTTC
TRBJ2-1 TRBV7-9 . TRBD2 CASSLGPSGGSYNEQFF TGTGCCAGCAGCTTAGGGCCTAGCGGGGGGTCTTACAATGAGCAGTTCTTC
TRBJ2-3 TRBV2 . TRBD2 CASRRASGSSDTQYF TGTGCCAGCAGGAGGGCCAGCGGGAGCTCAGATACGCAGTATTTT
TRBJ2-1 TRBV6-5 . . CASSSLGGEQFF TGTGCCAGCAGTTCTCTAGGGGGAGAGCAGTTCTTC
TRBJ2-1 TRBV28 . . CASSLNFLSYNEQFF TGTGCCAGCAGTTTAAACTTCCTTTCCTACAATGAGCAGTTCTTC
TRBJ2-3 TRBV6-5 . TRBD1 CASSYGTGGTDTQYF TGTGCCAGCAGTTACGGGACAGGGGGCACAGATACGCAGTATTTT
TRBJ2-3 TRBV19 . TRBD2 CASSILAGGPTDTQYF TGTGCCAGTAGTATTCTAGCGGGGGGGCCGACAGATACGCAGTATTTT
TRBJ2-3 TRBV10-3 . TRBD2 CASGLAGTDTQYF TGTGCCTCCGGACTAGCGGGTACAGATACGCAGTATTTT
TRBJ2-3 TRBV6-5 . TRBD1 CASSLTGGITDTQYF TGTGCCAGCAGTTTGACAGGGGGCATCACAGATACGCAGTATTTT
TRBJ2-7 TRBV2 . . CASSEAARGTYEQYF TGTGCCAGCAGTGAAGCTGCTAGAGGCACCTACGAGCAGTACTTC
TRBJ2-3 TRBV11-1 once TRBD2 CASSLMRLAGLDTQYF TGTGCCAGCAGCTTAATGCGGCTAGCGGGGTTAGATACGCAGTATTTT
TRBJ2-7 TRBV25-1 . . CASSFFDLVGEQYF TGTGCCAGCAGTTTTTTTGACCTAGTAGGCGAGCAGTACTTC
TRBJ2-7 TRBV6-5 . TRBD1 CASSYSLIRGSYEQYF TGTGCCAGCAGTTACTCGCTTATCAGGGGGTCCTACGAGCAGTACTTC
TRBJ2-1 TRBV7-9 once TRBD1 CASSLAQGQGSYNEQFF TGTGCCAGCAGCTTAGCGCAGGGACAGGGGTCCTACAATGAGCAGTTCTTC